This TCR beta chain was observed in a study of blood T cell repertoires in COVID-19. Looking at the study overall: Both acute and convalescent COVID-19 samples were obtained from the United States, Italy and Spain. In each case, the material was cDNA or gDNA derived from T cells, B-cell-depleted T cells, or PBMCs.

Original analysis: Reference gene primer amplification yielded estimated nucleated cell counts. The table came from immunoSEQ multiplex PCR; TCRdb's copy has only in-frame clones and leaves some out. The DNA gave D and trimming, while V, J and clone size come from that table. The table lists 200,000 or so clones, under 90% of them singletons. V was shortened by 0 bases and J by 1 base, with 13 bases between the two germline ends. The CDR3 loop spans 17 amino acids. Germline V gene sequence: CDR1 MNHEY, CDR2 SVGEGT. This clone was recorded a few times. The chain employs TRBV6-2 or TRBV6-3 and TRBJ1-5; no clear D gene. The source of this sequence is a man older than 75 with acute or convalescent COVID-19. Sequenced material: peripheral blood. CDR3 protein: CASSYSRGIGSNQPQHF. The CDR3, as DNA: TGTGCCAGCAGTTACTCGAGAGGAATCGGCAGCAATCAGCCCCAGCATTTT.